These 18 T cell receptor beta chains were all obtained from the same sample, sequenced in a study of Graves' ophthalmopathy and Graves' hyperthyroidism. Amplification from RNA transcripts yielded the TCR beta CDR3 regions. The workflow started with a first-round RT-PCR run with HTBI primers and then moved on to a second-round multiplex PCR. TCRdb re-called the multiplex PCR reads through MiXCR, storing one row per CDR3 protein. The sample lists about 210,000 distinct CDR3 sequences, 25% to 30% seen once, with about 8.2% in the top ten. Sample: peripheral blood. These receptors all come from a man in his fifties or sixties with Graves' ophthalmopathy.

V and J are TRBV6-1 and TRBJ2-7; D perhaps matches TRBD1 (5 bases). This CDR3 is 14 amino acids long. Germline lookup yields CDR1 MNHNS and CDR2 SASEGT. V lost 2 bases and J lost 3, with 11 bases in between. The CDR3 loop reads CASSELRQNYEQYF. DNA for the CDR3: TGTGCCAGCAGTGAATTAAGACAGAACTACGAGCAGTACTTC.

J is TRBJ1-2 and V is TRBV28, with TRBD1 identical over 7 bases. Looked up from germline, CDR1 is MDHEN and CDR2 is SYDVKM. V dropped 5 bases and J dropped 7; count of bases not matched to a gene: 10. The length of the CDR3 is 14 residues. CDR3 amino acids: CASSTQTGAVGYTF. In DNA form, the CDR3 reads TGTGCCAGCAGTACCCAAACAGGGGCGGTTGGCTACACCTTC.

This clonotype was observed at least ten times. V gene TRBV13 combines with J gene TRBJ2-7, with TRBD1 matching over 7 bases. The CDR3 spans 14 residues. V lost 5 bases, J lost 3 bases, and 7 bases stayed unmatched. The germline V gene encodes CDR1 PRHDT and CDR2 FYEKMQ (reference sequence). The CDR3 here is CASSLPGQRYEQYF. In DNA, the CDR3 is TGTGCCAGCAGCCTCCCGGGACAGCGCTACGAGCAGTACTTC.

This clonotype was counted many times. The chain couples TRBV6-5 to TRBJ1-2; TRBD1 aligns across 7 bases. The CDR3 has 14 amino acids. Looked up from germline, CDR1 is MNHEY and CDR2 is SVGAGI. The V gene end was trimmed by 4 bases and the J gene end by 2 bases; junction bases not matched to a gene: 4. The CDR3, as DNA: TGTGCCAGCAGTTCCAGACAGGGCAACTATGGCTACACCTTC. Encoded protein: CASSSRQGNYGYTF.

In this sample, this clonotype turned up many times. V is TRBV4-1 and J is TRBJ1-5; D is undetermined. Germline V gene lookup returns CDR1 MGHRA and CDR2 YSYEKL. CDR3 length equals 14 residues. Trimming stripped 1 base from V and 8 bases from J, with 12 bases between. The CDR3 loop is CASSQVAGTEPQHF. DNA of the CDR3: TGCGCCAGCAGCCAAGTGGCAGGCACAGAGCCCCAGCATTTT.

J is TRBJ1-1 and V is TRBV27; D unresolved. The germline V gene has CDR1 MNHEY and CDR2 SMNVEV (reference sequence). V gave up 5 bases and J gave up 1 base, with 14 bases separating them. The CDR3 totals 15 residues. The CDR3 bases are TGTGCCAGCAGTCGCCGACAAGGTGGGAACACTGAAGCTTTCTTT. Its translation: CASSRRQGGNTEAFF.

The genes are TRBV2 and TRBJ1-1; D might be TRBD1 (6 bases). This CDR3 is 14 amino acids long. The germline CDR1 and CDR2 sequences are SNHLY and FYNNEI. V dropped 6 bases and J dropped 5 bases, with 16 bases sitting between them. CDR3: CASSIQGARTEAFF. The DNA of the CDR3 is TGTGCCAGCAGCATACAGGGTGCGAGGACTGAAGCTTTCTTT.

V usage is TRBV7-3 and J usage is TRBJ2-5, with a weak D call TRBD2 (6 bases). The CDR3 is made up of 12 amino acids. V lost 5 bases, J lost 4 bases, and 8 bases lay in between. Germline CDR1 is SGHTA and CDR2 is FQGTGA. The CDR3, as DNA: TGTGCCAGCAGCGCGACTAGAGAGACCCAGTACTTC. It encodes CASSATRETQYF.

This clonotype occurred many times. The V call is TRBV6-1, the J call TRBJ1-6, with TRBD1 as a possible D gene (6 bases). V was cut by 5 bases and J by 6 bases, with 8 bases left in between. Germline CDR1 is MNHNS and CDR2 is SASEGT. The CDR3 length is 13 residues. The CDR3, as DNA: TGTGCCAGCAGTTCCAGGGGTAATTCACCCCTCCACTTT. The encoded protein is CASSSRGNSPLHF.

This clonotype was seen repeatedly, ten times or more. This chain connects TRBV5-1 to TRBJ2-7, with 8 positions matching TRBD1. Trimming took 4 bases from V and 0 from J; bases not matched to a gene: 9. The CDR3 consists of 16 residues. Germline assignment: CDR1 SGHRS and CDR2 YFSETQ. The CDR3 protein is CASSALFDRGSYEQYF. The CDR3 coding sequence is TGCGCCAGCAGCGCCCTATTCGACAGGGGCTCCTACGAGCAGTACTTC.

V is TRBV6-1 and J is TRBJ2-7; TRBD2 matches 10 bases. The germline V gene encodes CDR1 MNHNS and CDR2 SASEGT. After removal of 6 bases from V and 5 bases from J, the junction contained 13 bases not matched to a gene. The CDR3 runs 16 residues. The chain's CDR3 is CASSRRVLAGEDEQYF. CDR3 nucleotide sequence: TGTGCCAGCAGCCGACGGGTCCTAGCGGGAGAAGACGAGCAGTACTTC.

This clonotype was seen repeatedly, ten times or more. This chain uses TRBV27 with TRBJ2-7, with D possibly being TRBD1 or TRBD2 (5 bases each). Trimming took 8 bases from V and 2 from J, leaving 22 bases between them. The V gene's germline CDR1 is MNHEY and CDR2 SMNVEV (reference sequence). CDR3 size: 16 residues. The DNA of the CDR3 is TGTGCCAGCCCCCCCCCCCCCCTAGCAGGGCCCTACGAGCAGTACTTC. This sequence encodes CASPPPPLAGPYEQYF.

This clonotype was seen many times. This rearrangement joins TRBV18 to TRBJ2-7; 10 bases map to TRBD2. Looked up from germline, CDR1 is KGHSH and CDR2 is LQKENI. V was pared by 3 bases and J by 2 bases, with 13 bases of the junction left unmatched. This CDR3 is 18 amino acids long. CDR3 nucleotide sequence: TGTGCCAGCTCACCGGTGTGGCTGAAGCGGGAGGGGACCTACGAGCAGTACTTC. Protein product: CASSPVWLKREGTYEQYF.

The table lists this clonotype with many counts. V gene TRBV12-3 or TRBV12-4 combines with J gene TRBJ2-7, with 10 positions matching TRBD2. The CDR3 length is 16 residues. V lost 7 bases, J lost 4 bases, and 13 bases stayed unmatched. CDR3 nucleotide sequence: TGTGCCAGCACAGTTGGTAGCGGGAGGCTTTTTTACGAGCAGTACTTC. Its translation: CASTVGSGRLFYEQYF.

The J gene is TRBJ1-2, the V gene TRBV29-1; D possibly corresponds to TRBD1 (6 bases). V lost 5 bases, J lost 1 base, and 8 bases lay in between. CDR3 length equals 12 residues. In germline, CDR1 is SQVTM, CDR2 ANQGSEA. As DNA, the CDR3 is TGCAGCGTTTCGGACAGTAACTATGGCTACACCTTC. It codes for CSVSDSNYGYTF.

This clonotype was recorded at least ten times. This chain joins TRBV7-2 and TRBJ2-7, with 10 positions matching TRBD2. The germline CDR1 and CDR2 sequences are SGHTA and FQGNSA. J lost 7 bases, V lost 1 base, and 10 bases had no gene match. This CDR3 region has 16 residues. This CDR3 is CASSLVVLAGAREQYF. DNA for the CDR3: TGTGCCAGCAGCTTAGTAGTCCTAGCGGGAGCGAGGGAGCAGTACTTC.

In this sample, this clonotype turned up many times. The chain uses TRBV7-2 and TRBJ2-7; D call uncertain. The length of the CDR3 is 14 residues. Germline V CDR1 and CDR2: SGHTA, FQGNSA. V shed 8 bases and J shed 1 base, with 15 bases lying between them. The CDR3 protein is CASARPGRSYEQYF. CDR3 nucleotides: TGTGCCAGCGCCCGCCCTGGCAGGTCCTACGAGCAGTACTTC.

In this sample, this clonotype turned up many times. This rearrangement joins TRBV15 to TRBJ2-7; 7 nucleotides match TRBD1. The germline CDR1 and CDR2 sequences are LNHNV and YYDKDF (reference sequence). Germline trimming cut 3 bases from V and 2 bases from J; bases unmatched to any gene: 7. CDR3 length equals 15 residues. Here the CDR3 reads CATSSNRGAPYEQYF. CDR3 in DNA: TGTGCCACCAGCAGCAACAGGGGAGCTCCCTACGAGCAGTACTTC.